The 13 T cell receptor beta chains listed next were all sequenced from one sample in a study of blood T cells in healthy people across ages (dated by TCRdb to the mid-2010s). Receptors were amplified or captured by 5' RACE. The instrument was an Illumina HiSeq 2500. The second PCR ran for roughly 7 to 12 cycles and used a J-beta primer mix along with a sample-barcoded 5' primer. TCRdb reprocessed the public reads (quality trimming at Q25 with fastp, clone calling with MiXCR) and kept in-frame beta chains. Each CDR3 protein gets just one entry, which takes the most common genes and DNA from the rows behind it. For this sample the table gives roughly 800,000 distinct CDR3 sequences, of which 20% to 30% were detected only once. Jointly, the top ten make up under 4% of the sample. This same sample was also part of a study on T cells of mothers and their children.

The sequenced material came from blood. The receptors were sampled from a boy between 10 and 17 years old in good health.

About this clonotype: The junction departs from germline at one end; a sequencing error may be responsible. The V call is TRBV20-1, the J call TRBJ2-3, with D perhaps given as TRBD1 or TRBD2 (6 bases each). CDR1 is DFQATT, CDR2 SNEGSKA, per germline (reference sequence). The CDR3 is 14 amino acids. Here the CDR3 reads CSARDLRDTDTQYF. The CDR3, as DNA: TGCAGTGCTAGAGATCTGCGGGACACAGATACGCAGTACTTT.

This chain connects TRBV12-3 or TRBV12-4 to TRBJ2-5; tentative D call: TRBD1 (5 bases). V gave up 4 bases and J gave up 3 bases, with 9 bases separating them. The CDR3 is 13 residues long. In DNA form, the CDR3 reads TGTGCCAGCAGTTACCCAGGGAAAGAGACCCAGTACTTC. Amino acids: CASSYPGKETQYF.

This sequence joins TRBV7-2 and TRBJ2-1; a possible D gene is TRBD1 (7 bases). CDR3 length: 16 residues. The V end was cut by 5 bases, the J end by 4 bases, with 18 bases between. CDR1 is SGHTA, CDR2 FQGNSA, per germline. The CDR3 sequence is CASSGGGSGGYNEQFF. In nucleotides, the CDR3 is TGTGCCAGCAGCGGAGGAGGGTCAGGGGGATACAATGAGCAGTTCTTC. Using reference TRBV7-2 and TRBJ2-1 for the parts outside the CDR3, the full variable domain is GAGVSQSPSNKVTEKGKDVELRCDPISGHTALYWYRQSLGQGLEFLIYFQGNSAPDKSGLPSDRFSAERTGGSVSTLTIQRTQQEDSAVYLCASSGGGSGGYNEQFFGPGTRLTVL.

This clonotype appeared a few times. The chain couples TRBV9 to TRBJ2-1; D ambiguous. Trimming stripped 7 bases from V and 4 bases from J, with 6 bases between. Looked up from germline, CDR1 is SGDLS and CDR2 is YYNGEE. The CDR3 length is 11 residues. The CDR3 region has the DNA TGTGCCAGCGGGGATTACAATGAGCAGTTCTTC. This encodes CASGDYNEQFF.

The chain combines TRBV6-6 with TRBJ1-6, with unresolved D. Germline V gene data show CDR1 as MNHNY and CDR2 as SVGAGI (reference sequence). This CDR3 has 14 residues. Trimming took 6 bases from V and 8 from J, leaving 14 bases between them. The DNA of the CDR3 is TGTGCCAGCAGCCCAAACTTAGGAGATTCACCCCTCCACTTT. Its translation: CASSPNLGDSPLHF.

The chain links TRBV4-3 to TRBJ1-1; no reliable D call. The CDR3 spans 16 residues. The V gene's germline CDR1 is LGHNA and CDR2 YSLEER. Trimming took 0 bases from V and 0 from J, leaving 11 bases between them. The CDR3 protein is CASSQDLTLMNTEAFF. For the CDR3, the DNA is TGCGCCAGCAGCCAAGATTTAACACTCATGAACACTGAAGCTTTCTTT.

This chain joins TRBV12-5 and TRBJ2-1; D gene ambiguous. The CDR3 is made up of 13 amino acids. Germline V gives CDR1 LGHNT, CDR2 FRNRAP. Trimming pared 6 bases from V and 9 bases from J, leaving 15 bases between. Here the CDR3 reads CASGQTIVGEQFF. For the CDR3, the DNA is TGTGCTAGTGGCCAAACAATCGTAGGTGAGCAGTTCTTC.

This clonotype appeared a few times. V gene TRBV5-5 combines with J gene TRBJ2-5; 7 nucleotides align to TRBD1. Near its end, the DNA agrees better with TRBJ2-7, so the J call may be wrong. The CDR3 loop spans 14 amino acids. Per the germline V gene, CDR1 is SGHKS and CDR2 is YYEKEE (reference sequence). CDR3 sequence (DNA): TGTGCCAGCAGCCCGACAGGGATCCCCTACGAGCAGTACTTC. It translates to CASSPTGIPYEQYF.

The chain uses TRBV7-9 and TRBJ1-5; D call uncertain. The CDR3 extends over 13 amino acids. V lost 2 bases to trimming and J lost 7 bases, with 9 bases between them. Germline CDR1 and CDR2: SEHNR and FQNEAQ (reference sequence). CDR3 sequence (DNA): TGTGCCAGCAGCTTATTATATGAGCAGCCCCAGCATTTT. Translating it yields CASSLLYEQPQHF.

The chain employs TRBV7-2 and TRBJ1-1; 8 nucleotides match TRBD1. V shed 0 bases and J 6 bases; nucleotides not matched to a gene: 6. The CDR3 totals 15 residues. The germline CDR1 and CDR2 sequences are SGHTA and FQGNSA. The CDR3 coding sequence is TGTGCCAGCAGCTTAGCGGACAGGGATGGTGCTGAAGCTTTCTTT. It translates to CASSLADRDGAEAFF.

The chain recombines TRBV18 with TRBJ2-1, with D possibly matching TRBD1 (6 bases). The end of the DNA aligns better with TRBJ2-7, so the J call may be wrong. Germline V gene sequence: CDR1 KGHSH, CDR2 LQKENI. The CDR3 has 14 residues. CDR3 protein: CASSPLGQTYEQYF. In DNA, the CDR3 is TGTGCCAGCTCACCACTCGGACAGACCTACGAGCAGTACTTC.

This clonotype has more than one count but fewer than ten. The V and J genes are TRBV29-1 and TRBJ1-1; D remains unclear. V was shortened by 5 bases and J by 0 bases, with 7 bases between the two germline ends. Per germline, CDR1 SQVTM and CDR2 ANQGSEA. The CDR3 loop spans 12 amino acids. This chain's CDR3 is CSVSGLNTEAFF. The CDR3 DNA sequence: TGCAGCGTTTCGGGCTTGAACACTGAAGCTTTCTTT.

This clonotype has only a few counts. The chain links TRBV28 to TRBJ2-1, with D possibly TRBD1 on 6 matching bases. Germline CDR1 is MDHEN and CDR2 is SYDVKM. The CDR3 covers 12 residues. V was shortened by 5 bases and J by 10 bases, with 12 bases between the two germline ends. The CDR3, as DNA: TGTGCCAGCAGTCCCACCGGACAGGAGCAGTTCTTC. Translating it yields CASSPTGQEQFF. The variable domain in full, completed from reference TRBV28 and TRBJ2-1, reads DVKVTQSSRYLVKRTGEKVFLECVQDMDHENMFWYRQDPGLGLRLIYFSYDVKMKEKGDIPEGYSVSREKKERFSLILESASTNQTSMYLCASSPTGQEQFFGPGTRLTVL.